Only a few counts were recorded for the clone carrying this T cell receptor (beta chain). Its specificity is unknown. Germline V CDR1 and CDR2: PRHDT, FYEKMQ (reference sequence). The V gene end was trimmed by 5 bases and the J gene end by 4 bases; junction bases not matched to a gene: 6. The CDR3 extends over 15 amino acids. Next came a second PCR, run for roughly 7 to 12 cycles, which used a sample-barcoded 5' primer along with a J-beta primer mix. TCRdb recomputed calls from the 5' RACE reads with MiXCR, one row per CDR3 protein. The sample has fewer than 750,000 distinct CDR3 sequences; about 45% are singletons. The data are from a study of blood T cells in healthy people across ages. Study-level results: Any changes in expanded clonotypes were possibly confounded, as donor CMV status remained unknown.

The receptor's source is a man older than 75 in good health. What was sequenced was blood. V usage is TRBV13 and J usage is TRBJ1-2, with 11 bases fitting TRBD1. The CDR3 here is CASSAHGTGGYGYTF. CDR3 DNA sequence: TGTGCCAGCAGCGCTCATGGGACAGGGGGCTATGGCTACACCTTC.